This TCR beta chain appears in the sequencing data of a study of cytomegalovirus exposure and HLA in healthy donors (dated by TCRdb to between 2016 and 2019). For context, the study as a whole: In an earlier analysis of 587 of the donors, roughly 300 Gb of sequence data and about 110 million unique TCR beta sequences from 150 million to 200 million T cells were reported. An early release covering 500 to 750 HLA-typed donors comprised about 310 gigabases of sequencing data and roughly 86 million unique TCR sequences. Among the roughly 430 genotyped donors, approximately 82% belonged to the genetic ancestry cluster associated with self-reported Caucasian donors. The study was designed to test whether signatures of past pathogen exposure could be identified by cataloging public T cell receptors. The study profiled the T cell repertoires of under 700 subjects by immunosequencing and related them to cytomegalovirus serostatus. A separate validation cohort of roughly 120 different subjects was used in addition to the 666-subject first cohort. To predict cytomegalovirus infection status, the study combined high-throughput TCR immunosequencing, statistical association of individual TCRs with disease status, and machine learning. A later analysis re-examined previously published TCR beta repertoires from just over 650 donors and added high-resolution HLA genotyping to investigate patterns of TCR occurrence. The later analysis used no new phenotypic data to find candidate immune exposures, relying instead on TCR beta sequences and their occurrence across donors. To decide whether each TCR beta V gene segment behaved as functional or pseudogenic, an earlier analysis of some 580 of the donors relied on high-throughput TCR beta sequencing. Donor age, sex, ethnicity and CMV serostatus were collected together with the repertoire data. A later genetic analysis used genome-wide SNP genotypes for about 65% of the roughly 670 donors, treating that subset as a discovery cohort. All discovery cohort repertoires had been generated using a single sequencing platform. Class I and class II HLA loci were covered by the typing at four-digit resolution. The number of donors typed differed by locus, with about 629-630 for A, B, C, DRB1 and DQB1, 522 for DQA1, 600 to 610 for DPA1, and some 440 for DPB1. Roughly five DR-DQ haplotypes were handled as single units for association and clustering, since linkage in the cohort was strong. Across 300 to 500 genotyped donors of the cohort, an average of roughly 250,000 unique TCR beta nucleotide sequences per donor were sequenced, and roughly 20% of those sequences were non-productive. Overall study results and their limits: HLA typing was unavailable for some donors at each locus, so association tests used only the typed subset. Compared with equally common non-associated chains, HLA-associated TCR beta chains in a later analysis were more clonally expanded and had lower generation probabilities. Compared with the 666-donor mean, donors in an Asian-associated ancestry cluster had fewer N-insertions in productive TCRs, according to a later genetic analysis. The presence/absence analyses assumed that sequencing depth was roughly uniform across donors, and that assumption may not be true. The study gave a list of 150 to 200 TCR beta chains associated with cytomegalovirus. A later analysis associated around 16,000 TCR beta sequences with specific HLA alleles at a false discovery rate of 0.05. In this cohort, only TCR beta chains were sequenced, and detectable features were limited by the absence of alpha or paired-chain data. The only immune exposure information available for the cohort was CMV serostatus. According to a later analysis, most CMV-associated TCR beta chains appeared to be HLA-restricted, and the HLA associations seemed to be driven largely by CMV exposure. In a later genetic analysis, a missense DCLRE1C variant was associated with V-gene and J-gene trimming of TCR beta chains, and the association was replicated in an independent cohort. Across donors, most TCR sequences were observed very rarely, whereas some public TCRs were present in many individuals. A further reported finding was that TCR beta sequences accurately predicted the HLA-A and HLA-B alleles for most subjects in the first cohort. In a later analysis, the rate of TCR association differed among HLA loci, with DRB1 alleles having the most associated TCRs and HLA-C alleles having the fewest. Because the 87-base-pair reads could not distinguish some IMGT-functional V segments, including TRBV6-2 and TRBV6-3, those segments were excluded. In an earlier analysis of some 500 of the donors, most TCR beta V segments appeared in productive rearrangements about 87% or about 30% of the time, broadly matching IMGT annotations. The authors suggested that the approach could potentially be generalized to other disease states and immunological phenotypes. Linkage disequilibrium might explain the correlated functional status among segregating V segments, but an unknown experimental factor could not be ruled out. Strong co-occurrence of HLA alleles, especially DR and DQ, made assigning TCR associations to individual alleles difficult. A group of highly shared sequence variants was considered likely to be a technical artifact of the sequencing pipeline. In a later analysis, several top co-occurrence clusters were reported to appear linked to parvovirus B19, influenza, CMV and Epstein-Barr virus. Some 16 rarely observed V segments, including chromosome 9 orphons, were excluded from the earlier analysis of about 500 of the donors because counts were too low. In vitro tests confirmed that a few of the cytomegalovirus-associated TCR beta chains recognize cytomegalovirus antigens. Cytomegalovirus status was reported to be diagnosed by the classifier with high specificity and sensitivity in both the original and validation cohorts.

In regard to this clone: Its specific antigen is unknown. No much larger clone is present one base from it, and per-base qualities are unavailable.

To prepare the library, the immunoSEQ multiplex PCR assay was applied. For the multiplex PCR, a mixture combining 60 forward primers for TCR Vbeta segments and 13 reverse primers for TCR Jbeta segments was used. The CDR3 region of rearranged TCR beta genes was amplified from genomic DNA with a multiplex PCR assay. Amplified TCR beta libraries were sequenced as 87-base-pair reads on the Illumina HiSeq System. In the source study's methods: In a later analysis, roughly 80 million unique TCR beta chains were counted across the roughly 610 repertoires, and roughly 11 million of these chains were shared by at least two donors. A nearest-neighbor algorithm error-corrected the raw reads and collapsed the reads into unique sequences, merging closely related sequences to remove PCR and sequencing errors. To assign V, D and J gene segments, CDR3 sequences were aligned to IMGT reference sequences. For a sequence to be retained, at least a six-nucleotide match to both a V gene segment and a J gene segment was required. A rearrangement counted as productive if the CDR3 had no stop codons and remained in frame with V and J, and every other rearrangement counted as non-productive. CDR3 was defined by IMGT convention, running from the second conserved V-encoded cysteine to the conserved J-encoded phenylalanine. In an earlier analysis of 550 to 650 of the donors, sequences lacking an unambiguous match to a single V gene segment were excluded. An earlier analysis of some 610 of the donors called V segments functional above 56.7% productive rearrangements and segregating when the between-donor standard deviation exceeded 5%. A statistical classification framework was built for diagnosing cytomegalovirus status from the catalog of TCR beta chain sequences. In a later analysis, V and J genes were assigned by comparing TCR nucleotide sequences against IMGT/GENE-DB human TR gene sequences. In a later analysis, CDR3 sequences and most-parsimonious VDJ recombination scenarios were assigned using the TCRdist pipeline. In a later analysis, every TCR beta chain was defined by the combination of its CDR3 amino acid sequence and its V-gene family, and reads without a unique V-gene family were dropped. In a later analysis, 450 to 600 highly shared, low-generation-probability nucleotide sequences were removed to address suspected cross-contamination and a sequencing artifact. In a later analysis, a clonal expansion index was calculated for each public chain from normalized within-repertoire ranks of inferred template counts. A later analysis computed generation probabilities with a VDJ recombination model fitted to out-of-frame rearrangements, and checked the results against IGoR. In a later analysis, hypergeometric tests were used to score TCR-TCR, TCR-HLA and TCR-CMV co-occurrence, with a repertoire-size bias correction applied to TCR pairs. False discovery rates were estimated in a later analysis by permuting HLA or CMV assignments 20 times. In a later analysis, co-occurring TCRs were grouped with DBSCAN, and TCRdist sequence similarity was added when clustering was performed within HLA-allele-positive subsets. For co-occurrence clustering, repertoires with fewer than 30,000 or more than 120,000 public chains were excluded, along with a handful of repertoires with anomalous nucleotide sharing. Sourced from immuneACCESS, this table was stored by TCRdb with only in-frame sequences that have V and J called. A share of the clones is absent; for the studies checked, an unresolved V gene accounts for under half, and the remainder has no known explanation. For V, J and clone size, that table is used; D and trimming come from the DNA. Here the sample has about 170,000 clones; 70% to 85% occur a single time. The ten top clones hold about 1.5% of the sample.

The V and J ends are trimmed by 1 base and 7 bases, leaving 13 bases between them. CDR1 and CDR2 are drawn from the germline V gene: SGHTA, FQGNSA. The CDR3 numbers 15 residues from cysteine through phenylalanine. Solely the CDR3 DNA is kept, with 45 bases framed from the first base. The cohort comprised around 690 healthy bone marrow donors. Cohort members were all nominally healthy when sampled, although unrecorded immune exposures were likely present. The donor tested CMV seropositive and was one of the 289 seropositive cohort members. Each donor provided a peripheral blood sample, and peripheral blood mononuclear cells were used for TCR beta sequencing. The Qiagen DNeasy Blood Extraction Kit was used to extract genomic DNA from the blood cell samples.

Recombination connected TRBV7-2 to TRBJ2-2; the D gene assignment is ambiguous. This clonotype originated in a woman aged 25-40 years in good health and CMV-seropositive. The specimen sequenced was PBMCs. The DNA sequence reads TGTGCCAGCAGCTTAGATTTAGGCTCGGGCGGGGAGCTGTTTTTT. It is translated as CASSLDLGSGGELFF.